Presented here are 20 T cell receptor beta chains from one specimen sequenced in a study of vaccination and CD4 T cells after COVID-19. These receptors are not linked to any known antigen. Noted treatment: 10-day PBMC culture with coronavirus spike peptide pools or control peptides (ViraFEST assay). CD4+ T cells of the unexposed donor were collected before the COVID-19 pandemic (2011-2018). Cultured CD4+ T cell DNA was sequenced using the Oncomine TCR Beta short-read assay. Via MiXCR, TCRdb re-called the PCR reads, giving one row per CDR3 protein. The repertoire has 6,000 to 7,500 distinct CDR3 sequences, 41% of them found once; the top ten carry nearly 35%. The sample was CD4+ T cells from blood, cultured in vitro. The receptors originated from a human donor in good health.

In its sample, this clonotype was seen a few times. This chain connects TRBV7-3 to TRBJ2-3; D is ambiguous. V gave up 0 bases and J gave up 0 bases, with 7 bases separating them. This CDR3 is built from 15 residues. The V gene's germline CDR1 is SGHTA and CDR2 FQGTGA. The CDR3 DNA follows: TGTGCCAGCAGCTTAACCCCCACAAGCACAGATACGCAGTATTTT. Encoded protein: CASSLTPTSTDTQYF.

This clonotype was seen only once. V usage is TRBV10-3 and J usage is TRBJ2-3; 8 positions agree with TRBD1. Per the germline V gene, CDR1 is ENHRY and CDR2 is SYGVKD. CDR3 size: 14 residues. V shed 4 bases, J shed 4 bases, and the junction held 4 bases outside the gene matches. The CDR3 spells CAISGTGTADTQYF. In DNA form, the CDR3 reads TGTGCCATCAGTGGGACAGGGACGGCAGATACGCAGTATTTT.

This clonotype is categorized as large. The chain combines TRBV7-2 with TRBJ1-5, with D maybe TRBD1 (6 bases). Germline assignment: CDR1 SGHTA and CDR2 FQGNSA. The CDR3 length is 15 residues. V dropped 8 bases and J dropped 5 bases, with 19 bases sitting between them. The CDR3 loop reads CASPGRGEYDQPQHF. The CDR3 coding sequence is TGTGCCAGCCCCGGAAGGGGGGAGTATGATCAGCCCCAGCATTTT.

V and J are TRBV11-2 and TRBJ1-1; no clear D gene. The CDR3 is 12 amino acids. CDR1 is SGHAT, CDR2 FQNNGV, per germline. The ends were cut back, 6 bases at V and 0 bases at J, with 5 bases in the middle. CDR3 DNA: TGTGCCAGCAGGGAGTTGAACACTGAAGCTTTCTTT. It specifies CASRELNTEAFF.

The V call is TRBV28, the J call TRBJ2-5; D tentatively fits TRBD1 or TRBD2 (6 bases each). Germline loops: CDR1 MDHEN, CDR2 SYDVKM. V lost 3 bases to trimming and J lost 7 bases, with 12 bases between them. CDR3 length: 13 residues. The CDR3 nucleotides read TGTGCCAGCAGTTTCCGGGGGCGAGGGACCCAGTACTTC. As protein: CASSFRGRGTQYF.

The CDR3 sequence is CSAHPGTGATDTQYF. As DNA, the CDR3 is TGCAGTGCGCACCCCGGGACAGGGGCCACAGATACGCAGTATTTT. The J gene is TRBJ2-3, the V gene TRBV20-1, with 10 positions matching TRBD1. The germline CDR1 and CDR2 sequences are DFQATT and SNEGSKA (reference sequence). This CDR3 comprises 15 residues. V lost 6 bases to trimming and J lost 2 bases; unmatched junction nucleotides: 8.

This clonotype was seen a single time. The chain joins TRBV30 to TRBJ1-6; D is unclear. V lost 2 bases and J lost 10, with 12 bases in between. Germline V lookup: CDR1 GTSNPN, CDR2 SVGIG (reference sequence). This CDR3 has 13 amino acids. CDR3 region: CAWSPGTRSPLHF. The CDR3 bases are TGTGCCTGGAGTCCAGGAACGAGGTCACCCCTCCACTTT.

This chain joins TRBV7-8 and TRBJ2-7; the D is unclear. There are 14 residues in the CDR3. Germline V CDR1 and CDR2: SGHVS, FQNEAQ. V gave up 4 bases and J gave up 2 bases, with 12 bases separating them. The CDR3 sequence is CASSSVTSTYEQYF. The CDR3 DNA reads as TGTGCCAGCAGCTCGGTGACATCTACCTACGAGCAGTACTTC.

This clonotype was seen a few times. The chain has TRBV30 and TRBJ1-5; D perhaps matches TRBD1 (5 bases). V was trimmed by 3 bases and J by 6 bases, leaving 9 bases between them. Germline V gene data show CDR1 as GTSNPN and CDR2 as SVGIG (reference sequence). The CDR3 has 12 amino acids. For the CDR3, the DNA is TGTGCCTGGAGGGGGCCGAGTCAGCCCCAGCATTTT. This codes for CAWRGPSQPQHF.

CDR3 nucleotides: TGTGCCAGCAGTTTATCAGGGCGGAACAATCAGCCCCAGCATTTT. Its protein is CASSLSGRNNQPQHF. The J gene is TRBJ1-5, the V gene TRBV12-3 or TRBV12-4, with D tentatively TRBD1 (5 bases). The V end was cut by 2 bases, the J end by 3 bases, with 11 bases between. The CDR3 spans 15 residues.

This clonotype appeared a single time. V and J are TRBV20-1 and TRBJ2-7; 11 nucleotides agree with TRBD1. Germline loops: CDR1 DFQATT, CDR2 SNEGSKA (reference sequence). The CDR3 consists of 12 residues. The CDR3 nucleotides are TGCAGCGGGGGGACAGGGGGCTACGAGCAGTACTTC. Protein product: CSGGTGGYEQYF.

V gene TRBV9 combines with J gene TRBJ2-5; TRBD2 matches at 7 bases. V trimming: 0 bases; J trimming: 5 bases; junction bases outside the gene matches: 7. The CDR3 is 15 amino acids. CDR1 is SGDLS, CDR2 YYNGEE, per germline. CDR3 DNA: TGTGCCAGCAGCGTAGACTCGGGGCGGGGGGAGACCCAGTACTTC. Residues: CASSVDSGRGETQYF.

This chain connects TRBV7-9 to TRBJ1-2; a weak D match, TRBD1 (5 bases). V dropped 1 base and J dropped 5 bases, with 5 bases sitting between them. The germline CDR1 and CDR2 sequences are SEHNR and FQNEAQ (reference sequence). This CDR3 is built from 12 residues. Here the CDR3 DNA reads TGTGCCAGCAGCTTAGGACAGTATGGCTACACCTTC. This gives the protein CASSLGQYGYTF. The variable domain in full, with the rest retrieved from reference TRBV7-9 and TRBJ1-2, is DTGVSQNPRHKITKRGQNVTFRCDPISEHNRLYWYRQTLGQGPEFLTYFQNEAQLEKSRLLSDRFSAERPKGSFSTLEIQRTEQGDSAMYLCASSLGQYGYTFGSGTRLTVV.

V is TRBV29-1 and J is TRBJ1-5; D not certain. V lost 6 bases and J lost 4, with 10 bases in between. The CDR3 contains 12 residues. CDR1 is SQVTM and CDR2 is ANQGSEA in the germline V gene. The CDR3 nucleotides read TGCAGCGTGTGGGAACAGAATCAGCCCCAGCATTTT. Protein: CSVWEQNQPQHF.

The J gene is TRBJ2-7, the V gene TRBV5-1; D not certain. Germline V gene data show CDR1 as SGHRS and CDR2 as YFSETQ. V lost 8 bases to trimming and J lost 5 bases, with 20 bases between them. The CDR3 covers 14 residues. CDR3 nucleotide sequence: TGCGCCAGTGCAGGAGCGATTGGGGTCAACGAGCAGTACTTC. Translation: CASAGAIGVNEQYF.

This clonotype appeared a few times. This chain uses TRBV30 with TRBJ1-2; TRBD1 is a possible D gene (5 bases). V dropped 6 bases and J dropped 4 bases, with 9 bases sitting between them. The germline gives CDR1 GTSNPN, CDR2 SVGIG (reference sequence). This CDR3 is built from 11 residues. In DNA, the CDR3 is TGTGCCTGTTCGGGACCCTATGGCTACACCTTC. It specifies CACSGPYGYTF.

This clonotype was picked up a small number of times. J is TRBJ1-5 and V is TRBV6-1; possible D gene TRBD1, 5 bases. This CDR3 is 15 amino acids long. Germline CDR1 is MNHNS and CDR2 is SASEGT. Trimming took off 4 bases at V and 7 bases at J, with 17 bases between the two ends. CDR3 DNA: TGTGCCAGCAGTGCATTGACCCGGGGCGGGCAGCCCCAGCATTTT. It encodes CASSALTRGGQPQHF.

This chain links TRBV18 with TRBJ2-1, with 9 positions matching TRBD1. The CDR3 is 13 residues long. V was clipped by 4 bases and J by 8 bases; unmatched bases: 3. Looked up from germline, CDR1 is KGHSH and CDR2 is LQKENI. The CDR3 sequence: CASSRDREYEQFF. CDR3 DNA: TGTGCCAGCTCACGGGACAGGGAGTATGAGCAGTTCTTC.

The V call is TRBV20-1, the J call TRBJ2-7; a weak D match, TRBD2 (5 bases). The CDR3 is 12 residues long. Germline CDR1 is DFQATT and CDR2 is SNEGSKA (reference sequence). V was pared by 7 bases and J by 4 bases, with 14 bases between. CDR3 amino acids: CSVRSREYEQYF. CDR3 in DNA: TGCAGTGTCCGGTCCCGGGAATACGAGCAGTACTTC.

By sample fraction, this clonotype is medium-sized. The chain combines TRBV7-2 with TRBJ1-2, with 12 bases matching TRBD1. The V and J ends lost 1 base and 8 bases, in that order; junction bases with no gene match: 8. The CDR3 has 16 amino acids. Per the germline V gene, CDR1 is SGHTA and CDR2 is FQGNSA. The CDR3 DNA follows: TGTGCCAGCAGCTTAGTAGCGGGACAGGGGGCAGGAGGCTACACCTTC. As protein: CASSLVAGQGAGGYTF.